The source of this TCR beta chain is a study of a mutant IDH1 vaccine in newly diagnosed glioma. Study context: The initiation of vaccination occurred 4-6 weeks after radiotherapy alone, or with temozolomide cycles. Males made up 62.5% and females 37.5% of treated patients, whose mean age was about 37 years. Patients previously underwent radiotherapy, temozolomide, or both, and most underwent both. Study-wide findings and caveats: Top peripheral T cell clonotype shifts appeared unrelated to pseudoprogression.

Trimming stripped 2 bases from V and 4 bases from J, with 20 bases between. Germline V gives CDR1 KGHSH, CDR2 LQKENI. This CDR3 comprises 17 residues. Time point defined: week 11, during vaccination. Topical imiquimod was applied with each vaccine dose, which held 300 ug of mutant IDH1 20-mer peptide. The table came from immunoSEQ multiplex PCR; TCRdb's copy has only in-frame clones and leaves some out. The table includes around 100,000 clones, under 90% detected once. A single count supports this clone. Antigen unknown. Here the sequenced sample was PBMCs, taken from a glioma patient whose treatment included an IDH1 peptide vaccine. This chain connects TRBV18 to TRBJ1-2, with TRBD1 as a possible D gene (6 bases). The TCR sequence derives from a woman in her fifties or sixties with glioma. The CDR3 sequence is CASSPDGTRLPLYGYTF. In DNA form, the CDR3 reads TGTGCCAGCTCACCAGACGGGACACGACTTCCCCTCTATGGCTACACCTTC.